One and the same sample provided the 31 T cell receptor beta chains below, sequenced in a study of OX40 agonist ivuxolimab in advanced cancers. Data came from immunoSEQ multiplex PCR; TCRdb stores just in-frame clones and leaves some out. The sample has 57,000 or so clones; approximately 90% are singletons. The input for sequencing was CD4+ or CD8+ T cells sorted from blood, taken in a trial of the OX40 agonist ivuxolimab. The origin of the receptors is an adult with an advanced solid tumor such as melanoma, head and neck, liver or kidney cancer.

This clone has just one count. V is TRBV4-2 and J is TRBJ1-5; possible D gene TRBD1, 6 bases. The V end was cut by 3 bases, the J end by 7 bases, with 19 bases between. Per germline, CDR1 LGHNA and CDR2 YNFKEQ. The CDR3 is made up of 16 amino acids. CDR3 bases: TGTGCCAGCAGCCAGTACTACAGGGACTACGAGCAGCCCCAGCATTTT. Translated: CASSQYYRDYEQPQHF.

This clone was recorded only once. The chain couples TRBV14 to TRBJ2-2; either TRBD1 or TRBD2 may fit D (5 bases each). Trimming shortened V by 4 bases and J by 1 base, and 13 bases separated the two germline ends. CDR1 and CDR2 (germline): SGHDN, FVKESK. This CDR3 has 16 residues. CDR3 nucleotides: TGTGCCAGCAGCCCAATCGGGGCGGAGAACACCGGGGAGCTGTTTTTT. It translates to CASSPIGAENTGELFF.

The V call is TRBV29-1, the J call TRBJ2-3; 10 bases match TRBD2. The CDR3 is 14 amino acids. Germline CDR1 and CDR2: SQVTM and ANQGSEA. Unmatched junction bases numbered 6, after V lost 8 bases and J lost 1 base. CDR3 protein: CSLAGLAGTDTQYF. CDR3 DNA sequence: TGCAGCCTCGCAGGACTAGCGGGCACAGATACGCAGTATTTT.

This clone was picked up one time. V usage is TRBV18 and J usage is TRBJ2-7, with 7 positions matching TRBD1. This CDR3 is 11 amino acids long. Germline V gives CDR1 KGHSH, CDR2 LQKENI. With V trimmed by 6 bases and J by 7 bases, 3 bases remained unmatched. The CDR3: CASSNRGEQYF. The CDR3 DNA reads TGTGCCAGCTCTAACAGGGGAGAGCAGTACTTC. Full variable domain (remainder filled in from reference TRBV18 and TRBJ2-7): NAGVMQNPRHLVRRRGQEARLRCSPMKGHSHVYWYRQLPEEGLKFMVYLQKENIIDESGMPKERFSAEFPKEGPSILRIQQVVRGDSAAYFCASSNRGEQYFGPGTRLTVT.

This sequence joins TRBV7-2 and TRBJ1-2; 7 nucleotides match TRBD1. Germline V CDR1 and CDR2: SGHTA, FQGNSA. CDR3 length: 16 residues. V lost 1 base and J lost 6; bases outside the gene matches: 11. Here the CDR3 DNA reads TGTGCCAGCAGCTTAGGGGCTCACAGGGGTTATGATGGCTACACCTTC. This sequence encodes CASSLGAHRGYDGYTF.

The chain links TRBV6-5 to TRBJ1-2; a possible D gene is TRBD1 (5 bases). The V and J ends lost 0 bases and 7 bases respectively, with 6 bases between them. Looked up from germline, CDR1 is MNHEY and CDR2 is SVGAGI. CDR3 length: 12 amino acids. In DNA form, the CDR3 reads TGTGCCAGCAGTTACTCAGGGGCTGGCTACACCTTC. As protein: CASSYSGAGYTF.

This chain joins TRBV7-3 and TRBJ2-7; possible D gene TRBD1, 6 bases. There are 14 residues in the CDR3. The V and J ends lost 5 bases and 9 bases respectively, with 20 bases between them. Germline loops: CDR1 SGHTA, CDR2 FQGTGA. The CDR3 protein is CASSQSPGTHGQYF. The DNA of the CDR3 is TGTGCCAGCAGCCAATCGCCAGGGACACACGGGCAGTACTTC.

The chain couples TRBV28 to TRBJ1-4; D is possibly TRBD1 (5 bases). The CDR3 is 15 residues long. V was clipped by 4 bases and J by 7 bases, with 16 bases between them. Germline CDR1 reads MDHEN; CDR2 reads SYDVKM. The CDR3 region is CASSSTGTTGEKLFF. CDR3 sequence (DNA): TGTGCCAGCAGTTCAACGGGGACCACGGGTGAAAAACTGTTTTTT.

V usage is TRBV9 and J usage is TRBJ2-5, with D perhaps matching TRBD1 or TRBD2 (6 bases each). V shed 4 bases and J shed 2 bases, with 12 bases lying between them. Germline V gives CDR1 SGDLS, CDR2 YYNGEE. The CDR3 runs to 14 residues. CDR3 coding DNA: TGTGCCAGCAGCCCGGGGGCACAACAAGAGACCCAGTACTTC. As protein: CASSPGAQQETQYF.

V is TRBV6-5 and J is TRBJ1-2; no definite D call. The germline V and J ends were trimmed by 9 bases and 9 bases, with 14 bases remaining between them. Looked up from germline, CDR1 is MNHEY and CDR2 is SVGAGI. The CDR3 contains 11 residues. The CDR3 is CASMRERSYTF. CDR3 DNA: TGTGCCAGTATGAGGGAACGGAGCTACACCTTC.

The chain has TRBV7-9 and TRBJ1-2; D is unresolved. The V and J ends lost 1 base and 8 bases respectively, with 11 bases between them. The V gene's germline CDR1 is SEHNR and CDR2 FQNEAQ (reference sequence). The CDR3 has 13 residues. CDR3 sequence (DNA): TGTGCCAGCAGCTTAGAAAAGGGTGAAGGCTACACCTTC. Its translation is CASSLEKGEGYTF.

The rearrangement joins TRBV19 to TRBJ1-2; the D gene is possibly TRBD1 (6 bases). V was clipped by 8 bases and J by 5 bases, with 18 bases between them. This CDR3 has 14 residues. Germline CDR1 LNHDA, CDR2 SQIVND (reference sequence). CDR3: CASQPWEGGYGYTF. CDR3 DNA sequence: TGTGCCAGTCAACCCTGGGAGGGGGGGTATGGCTACACCTTC.

This clone was observed once. This rearrangement joins TRBV7-3 to TRBJ2-1; weak D call: TRBD2 (5 bases). CDR1 and CDR2 from the germline V gene are SGHTA and FQGTGA. The CDR3 covers 15 residues. V shed 2 bases and J shed 6 bases, with 14 bases lying between them. The chain's CDR3 is CASSLSGSWRNEQFF. In DNA form, the CDR3 reads TGTGCCAGCAGCTTATCGGGGTCTTGGCGCAATGAGCAGTTCTTC.

This chain joins TRBV6-6 and TRBJ1-1; D unresolved. V lost 4 bases to trimming and J lost 5 bases, with 8 bases between them. Germline V CDR1 and CDR2: MNHNY, SVGAGI (reference sequence). This CDR3 has 12 amino acids. CDR3 region: CASSSGGTEAFF. The CDR3 region has the DNA TGTGCCAGCAGTTCGGGAGGGACTGAAGCTTTCTTT.

This chain connects TRBV6-5 to TRBJ2-5; TRBD2 is a possible D gene (6 bases). V gave up 0 bases and J gave up 7 bases, with 18 bases separating them. Germline V gives CDR1 MNHEY, CDR2 SVGAGI. The CDR3 consists of 16 residues. CDR3 loop: CASSYSSRLSGGTQYF. CDR3 sequence (DNA): TGTGCCAGCAGTTACTCGAGTAGACTATCCGGGGGGACCCAGTACTTC.

The rearrangement uses TRBV7-7 and TRBJ1-1; TRBD1 agrees at 9 bases. In germline, CDR1 is SSHAT, CDR2 FNYEAQ (reference sequence). This CDR3 region has 13 residues. V shed 5 bases, J shed 8 bases, and the junction held 6 bases outside the gene matches. CDR3 region: CASSMTGGSEAFF. The CDR3 nucleotides read TGTGCCAGCAGCATGACAGGGGGTTCCGAAGCTTTCTTT.

The V call is TRBV4-3, the J call TRBJ1-6; TRBD1 agrees at 8 bases. Germline V CDR1 and CDR2: LGHNA, YSLEER. V was pared by 3 bases and J by 9 bases, with 7 bases of the junction left unmatched. This CDR3 is 15 amino acids long. CDR3 region: CASSHLDRDGSPLHF. The CDR3 DNA is TGCGCCAGCAGCCACCTGGACAGGGACGGTTCACCCCTCCACTTT.

This chain uses TRBV21-1 with TRBJ1-2. TRBV21-1 is described as a pseudogene. CDR3 length equals 19 residues. The CDR3 coding sequence is TGTGCCAGCAGCAAAGGAGAAGCTGTAATAGCTATAATCAACTATGGCTACACCTTC. Protein sequence: CASSKGEAVIAIINYGYTF.

Concerning this clone itself: The junction does not match germline at one end; this may be a read error. This chain links TRBV10-1 with TRBJ1-5; D may be TRBD1 (6 bases). The CDR3 extends over 9 amino acids. Germline loops: CDR1 WNHNN, CDR2 SYGVQD (reference sequence). CDR3 nucleotide sequence: TGCGCCATCAGCCCAGGGGTGGGTTTT. Translating it yields CAISPGVGF.

This clone was detected only a few times. The chain is built from TRBV19 and TRBJ1-1; D is unclear. This CDR3 is built from 14 residues. V was pared by 3 bases and J by 5 bases, with 13 bases between. Germline V gene data show CDR1 as LNHDA and CDR2 as SQIVND (reference sequence). CDR3 sequence: CASSMIQSRTEAFF. The CDR3 DNA sequence: TGTGCCAGTAGTATGATCCAGAGCAGAACTGAAGCTTTCTTT.

The rearrangement links TRBV28 to TRBJ1-5, with TRBD1 as a possible D gene (6 bases). CDR3 length: 14 amino acids. From germline, CDR1 is MDHEN and CDR2 SYDVKM. With 6 bases removed from V and 4 bases from J, the gap between germline ends came to 13 bases. CDR3 bases: TGTGCCAGCAGCGATACAGGGCGAAATCAGCCCCAGCATTTT. Translation: CASSDTGRNQPQHF.

The chain is built from TRBV5-1 and TRBJ1-1, with 11 bases lining up with TRBD1. CDR1 and CDR2 from the germline V gene are SGHRS and YFSETQ. The V and J ends lost 4 bases and 7 bases, in that order; junction bases with no gene match: 3. The CDR3 totals 13 residues. CDR3 protein: CASSRDRGIEAFF. CDR3 bases: TGCGCCAGCAGCCGGGACAGGGGGATTGAAGCTTTCTTT.

The V and J genes are TRBV25-1 and TRBJ2-3; D is uncertain. CDR3 length equals 15 residues. The germline V gene encodes CDR1 MGHDK and CDR2 SYGVNS. Trimming shortened V by 6 bases and J by 1 base, and 14 bases separated the two germline ends. CDR3: CASRNLFRGTDTQYF. The CDR3 DNA reads as TGTGCCAGCAGGAACCTTTTTAGAGGCACAGATACGCAGTATTTT.

The chain joins TRBV11-3 to TRBJ2-7; 8 nucleotides match TRBD1. The CDR3 spans 13 residues. The J segment lost 1 base and the V segment lost 4 bases, leaving 0 bases of the junction unmatched. Germline loops: CDR1 SGHNT, CDR2 YENEEA. The CDR3 spells CASSWTGSYEQYF. In nucleotides, the CDR3 is TGTGCCAGCAGCTGGACAGGGTCCTACGAGCAGTACTTC. Full variable domain (outside the CDR3, taken from reference TRBV11-3 and TRBJ2-7): EAGVVQSPRYKIIEKKQPVAFWCNPISGHNTLYWYLQNLGQGPELLIRYENEEAVDDSQLPKDRFSAERLKGVDSTLKIQPAELGDSAVYLCASSWTGSYEQYFGPGTRLTVT.

Only one count was recorded for this clone. This chain joins TRBV11-3 and TRBJ2-3; D may be TRBD1 (5 bases). In germline, CDR1 is SGHNT, CDR2 YENEEA. Trimming shortened V by 5 bases and J by 6 bases, and 15 bases separated the two germline ends. The CDR3 has 14 residues. DNA of the CDR3: TGTGCCAGCAGCCGACAGTCTTCCCCCGATACGCAGTATTTT. Its protein product is CASSRQSSPDTQYF.

J is TRBJ2-1 and V is TRBV11-3; D unresolved. The CDR3 covers 15 residues. V lost 1 base and J lost 4, with 11 bases in between. Per germline, CDR1 SGHNT and CDR2 YENEEA. This chain's CDR3 is CASSLGSPLYNEQFF. CDR3 bases: TGTGCCAGCAGCTTAGGTAGTCCTCTTTACAATGAGCAGTTCTTC.

The chain uses TRBV19 and TRBJ1-5, with 11 bases lining up with TRBD1. The CDR3 sequence is 16 residues long. Per germline, CDR1 LNHDA and CDR2 SQIVND (reference sequence). With 7 bases clipped from V and 6 bases from J, the junction kept 11 bases outside the gene matches. The CDR3 loop reads CASKVDRGLSSQPQHF. The CDR3, as DNA: TGTGCCAGTAAGGTGGACAGGGGGCTGAGTAGTCAGCCCCAGCATTTT.

V gene TRBV6-5 combines with J gene TRBJ1-4; D not resolved. V lost 4 bases and J 5 bases, leaving 5 bases between the germline ends. This CDR3 is built from 12 residues. Germline assignment: CDR1 MNHEY and CDR2 SVGAGI. CDR3 in amino acids: CASSWGNEKLFF. CDR3 DNA: TGTGCCAGCAGTTGGGGAAATGAAAAACTGTTTTTT.

This clone has just one count. The chain recombines TRBV4-2 with TRBJ2-1; 8 bases match TRBD2. Germline CDR1 is LGHNA and CDR2 is YNFKEQ. This CDR3 has 17 residues. With 1 base clipped from V and 5 bases from J, the junction kept 10 bases outside the gene matches. Here the CDR3 reads CASSQAARAGANNEQFF. CDR3 DNA: TGTGCCAGCAGCCAAGCGGCGAGAGCGGGGGCGAACAATGAGCAGTTCTTC.

V is TRBV5-5 and J is TRBJ1-2; D gene ambiguous. CDR3 length: 12 residues. Trimming left V 1 base short and J 7 bases short, with 8 bases between. The germline CDR1 and CDR2 sequences are SGHKS and YYEKEE (reference sequence). The CDR3 DNA follows: TGTGCCAGCAGCTTGATTTTGGGTGGCTACACCTTC. It yields the protein CASSLILGGYTF.

The J gene is TRBJ1-1, the V gene TRBV11-2, with D uncertain. There are 13 residues in the CDR3. Germline-derived CDR1 and CDR2 are SGHAT and FQNNGV. The ends were cut back, 0 bases at V and 1 base at J, with 3 bases in the middle. CDR3 sequence: CASSLEGNTEAFF. The CDR3 nucleotides read TGTGCCAGCAGCTTAGAGGGGAACACTGAAGCTTTCTTT.